This TCR beta chain was retrieved from a study of T cells in Graves' hyperthyroidism and ophthalmopathy. Study-wide findings and caveats: Among clonotypes expanded in thyroid above 0.001, most were also found in blood. Through a model of 13 V-J features, ophthalmopathy was separated from stable hyperthyroidism. Progression to ophthalmopathy was predicted a median of approximately 6.4 months early.

In its sample, this clonotype was seen many times. Its antigen is unknown. The CDR3 regions of TCR beta were amplified from RNA transcripts. The study used the HTBI primer set for a first-round RT-PCR of the TCR CDR3. TCRdb ran MiXCR on the multiplex PCR reads and lists one entry per CDR3 protein. The data show hundreds of thousands of distinct CDR3 sequences, 45% seen once. Each diagnosis drew on symptoms, thyroxine, TRAb, thyroid ultrasound and orbital computed tomography findings. This clonotype was obtained from an adult man with Graves' disease, either hyperthyroidism or ophthalmopathy (not recorded which). The material sequenced was peripheral blood or thyroid tissue (not recorded which).

CDR3 sequence: CASSVTGHNQETQYF. DNA of the CDR3: TGTGCCAGCAGCGTGACGGGACATAACCAAGAGACCCAGTACTTC. V and J are TRBV9 and TRBJ2-5, with D perhaps matching TRBD1 (6 bases). V was trimmed by 2 bases and J by 0 bases, leaving 11 bases between them. CDR3 length equals 15 residues. Germline lookup yields CDR1 SGDLS and CDR2 YYNGEE. Complete variable domain (other parts from reference TRBV9 and TRBJ2-5): DSGVTQTPKHLITATGQRVTLRCSPRSGDLSVYWYQQSLDQGLQFLIQYYNGEERAKGNILERFSAQQFPDLHSELNLSSLELGDSALYFCASSVTGHNQETQYFGPGTRLLVL.